This entry features one TCR beta chain sequence. What this receptor recognizes is not known. Base qualities are not recorded, but no much larger clone differs from it by a single base. The immunoSEQ Assay, a bias-controlled multiplex PCR, was used to amplify TCRbeta CDR3 regions from genomic DNA. The authors' analysis ran thus. The number of nucleated cells in each sample was estimated by amplification of reference gene primers within the assay. To quantify the absolute abundance of each unique TCRbeta CDR3 rearrangement, sequence reads were collapsed and filtered. For each sample, productive Simpson clonality was calculated by taking the square root of Simpson's diversity index across productive rearrangements. Not all clones reach the TCRdb copy of this immuneACCESS table, which keeps in-frame sequences only. Checked studies attribute under half of the gap to unresolved V genes and leave the rest unexplained. V, J and clone size are those of that table, while D and trimming were read from the DNA. The sample table lists about 130,000 clones, about 80% of them with a count of one. Of the sample, roughly 4% falls within the top ten clones.

This sample is drawn from a study of blood T cell repertoires in COVID-19 (dated by TCRdb to the early 2020s). Turning to the overall study: Collaborator samples came from the United States, Italy and Spain and covered acute and convalescent phases of COVID-19. Subjects who had been exposed to COVID-19, were actively infected with it, or had recovered from it provided the deeply sampled blood TCRbeta repertoires that made up the dataset. The prospective study material was composed of cDNA or gDNA derived from T cells, B-cell-depleted T cells, or PBMCs. The repertoires were released in a freely available public database intended as a resource for research on the immune response to SARS-CoV-2. Where HLA class I and class II types were available, the types were taken from metadata supplied by the sample provider, not from assay-based typing. Samples came from the ongoing ImmuneRACE study (first 160 participants) plus 1,254 subjects from 6 global collaborators. The sample metadata nearly always contained a de-identified subject ID, COVID-19 status, age in years and sex. Broader findings and caveats from the paper: The amount of clinical and demographic metadata varied by source and participant and was provided uncurated.

Trimming takes 2 bases from V and 10 bases from J, and the germline ends sit 6 bases apart. Inclusive of the bounding cysteine and phenylalanine, the CDR3 is 11 residues long. Just CDR3 DNA is preserved here, 33 bases in frame from base 1. The germline V gene yields MNHEY for CDR1 and SVGAGI for CDR2. Whole blood was collected in K2EDTA tubes by collaborating institutions according to the institutions' own protocols. For TCRbeta analysis, collaborators shipped samples as frozen whole blood, isolated PBMCs, or DNA extracted from either of those sample types. This TCR derives from a woman aged 45 to 65 with acute or convalescent COVID-19. What was sequenced was peripheral blood. The sequence links TRBV6-5 to TRBJ1-3; confidence is insufficient to name the D gene. The CDR3 amino acid sequence is: CASSYSGTIYF. The nucleotide sequence reads TGTGCCAGCAGTTACAGCGGGACCATATATTTT.